Following are 5 T cell receptor beta chains from one sample sequenced in a study of T cells in localized non-small cell lung cancer. Repertoires were generated with immunoSEQ multiplex PCR, while TCRdb's copy carries only in-frame clones and drops some. The profile covers 40,000 to 60,000 clones, with about 76% appearing a single time and under 20% taken by the ten largest. Sequencing used peripheral blood mononuclear cells, obtained before any cancer treatment. The source of these receptors is a man between 40 and 75 years old with stage III lung adenocarcinoma.

The chain couples TRBV9 to TRBJ1-3; D uncertain. The V and J ends lost 2 bases and 0 bases respectively, with 9 bases between them. The CDR3 is 15 residues long. Germline V gene lookup returns CDR1 SGDLS and CDR2 YYNGEE. CDR3 DNA sequence: TGTGCCAGCAGCGTGGACCGAAACTCTGGAAACACCATATATTTT. Protein: CASSVDRNSGNTIYF.

Regarding this clone: The same CDR3 can be traced to other DNA sequences in this sample. This sequence joins TRBV9 and TRBJ2-5; possible D gene TRBD1, 6 bases. This CDR3 contains 14 residues. V was shortened by 0 bases and J by 5 bases, with 11 bases between the two germline ends. From germline, CDR1 is SGDLS and CDR2 YYNGEE. CDR3 loop: CASSVGGQGETQYF. The CDR3 DNA reads as TGTGCCAGCAGCGTAGGGGGGCAGGGGGAGACCCAGTACTTC.

The chain is built from TRBV30 and TRBJ1-2; D perhaps matches TRBD1 (6 bases). Trimming pared 5 bases from V and 4 bases from J, leaving 20 bases between. This CDR3 spans 15 amino acids. The germline gives CDR1 GTSNPN, CDR2 SVGIG (reference sequence). The CDR3 loop reads CAWESGPSQGYGYTF. The DNA of the CDR3 is TGTGCCTGGGAGTCTGGGCCCTCACAGGGCTATGGCTACACCTTC.

In this sample, this clone turned up once. This chain links TRBV5-1 with TRBJ2-7; D unresolved. The CDR3 consists of 13 residues. V was shortened by 3 bases and J by 4 bases, with 11 bases between the two germline ends. Germline CDR1 and CDR2: SGHRS and YFSETQ. The CDR3 reads CASSWSTGYEQYF. CDR3 in DNA: TGCGCCAGCAGCTGGTCAACTGGATACGAGCAGTACTTC.

V gene TRBV6-6 combines with J gene TRBJ2-2; tentative D call: TRBD1 (5 bases). In germline, CDR1 is MNHNY, CDR2 SVGAGI (reference sequence). The CDR3 extends over 15 amino acids. Between the trimmed V and J ends, which lost 5 bases and 5 bases, there was a span of 15 bases. The CDR3 nucleotides read TGTGCCAGCAGTCCAGGGCGAGAACGAACCGGGGAGCTGTTTTTT. Its translation: CASSPGRERTGELFF.